The table lists the clone carrying this TCR beta chain with many counts. The data originate from a study of blood T cell repertoires in COVID-19. Study-level information: Acute-phase and convalescent COVID-19 samples originated in the United States, Italy and Spain. From T cells, B-cell-depleted T cells, or PBMCs came the material, which was cDNA or gDNA.

The table came from immunoSEQ multiplex PCR; TCRdb's copy has only in-frame clones and leaves some out. The sample contains tens of thousands of clones, roughly 77% of which appear only once. The CDR3 is 13 amino acids. The germline gives CDR1 SQVTM, CDR2 ANQGSEA. The V and J ends lost 0 bases and 7 bases, in that order; junction bases with no gene match: 5. The specimen sequenced was peripheral blood. This receptor was taken from a human donor with active or convalescent COVID-19. The donor label of this sample is uncertain. The chain employs TRBV29-1 and TRBJ1-2; 7 nucleotides align to TRBD1. The CDR3 bases are TGCAGCGTTGAAGAACTACAGGGGTCTGGCTACACCTTC. Amino acid sequence: CSVEELQGSGYTF.